The next 4 T cell receptor beta chains were all read from a single sample in a study of control samples from healthy donors and cancer patients. Data came from immunoSEQ multiplex PCR; TCRdb stores just in-frame clones and leaves some out. The repertoire holds about 69,000 clones, 84% seen once, with around 2.8% in the top ten. Source material: PBMCs. The receptors derive from a woman in her fifties or sixties with lung cancer.

This chain connects TRBV30 to TRBJ1-5; D call uncertain. The CDR3 length is 13 residues. CDR1 is GTSNPN, CDR2 SVGIG, per germline (reference sequence). V lost 3 bases and J 5 bases, leaving 11 bases between the germline ends. CDR3 sequence reads: CAWRDGRDQPQHF. DNA of the CDR3: TGTGCCTGGAGGGACGGTCGGGATCAGCCCCAGCATTTT.

This clone came up a few times. The chain recombines TRBV19 with TRBJ1-1; D might be TRBD1 (5 bases). Between the trimmed V and J ends, which lost 6 bases and 0 bases, there was a span of 26 bases. The CDR3 has 19 amino acids. Germline V gives CDR1 LNHDA, CDR2 SQIVND (reference sequence). The CDR3 reads CASSPKGSGLATMNTEAFF. CDR3 nucleotide sequence: TGTGCCAGTAGCCCCAAGGGGTCAGGACTCGCCACTATGAACACTGAAGCTTTCTTT.

The V gene is TRBV4-1, the J gene TRBJ1-1; 9 bases are a match to TRBD1. J lost 0 bases, V lost 4 bases, and 6 bases had no gene match. This CDR3 is built from 16 residues. CDR1 and CDR2 (germline): MGHRA, YSYEKL. The CDR3 nucleotides are TGCGCCAGCAGCCCTTACAGGGGGCCGCTGAACACTGAAGCTTTCTTT. This codes for CASSPYRGPLNTEAFF.

This clone is medium-sized. The gene calls are TRBV9 and TRBJ1-2; D call uncertain. CDR1 and CDR2 (germline): SGDLS, YYNGEE. V lost 4 bases, J lost 3 bases, and 13 bases lay in between. The CDR3 spans 14 residues. CDR3 coding DNA: TGTGCCAGCAGCTCCGTTCCAGACTACTATGGCTACACCTTC. It yields the protein CASSSVPDYYGYTF.